The 4 T cell receptor beta chains presented below share a single source sample, sequenced in a study of Ad26.COV2.S vaccination and SARS-CoV-2 variants. The method was immunoSEQ multiplex PCR; TCRdb's version includes in-frame clones alone and lacks a portion of them. This sample has about 460,000 clones; roughly 87% occur once, and the top ten carry roughly 1.7%. Treatment described: around 19 received Ad26.COV2.S at low or high dose, single or two shots; 5 received placebo; per-sample allocation not given. Sampling was performed 63 days after the first vaccine or placebo injection. Here the sequenced sample was peripheral blood, taken in a trial of Ad26.COV2.S vaccine versus placebo. The receptors shown here come from a person aged 18 to 59 who received the Ad26.COV2.S COVID-19 vaccine or a placebo.

The chain has TRBV4-2 and TRBJ2-5, with 11 nucleotides matching TRBD1. Per the germline V gene, CDR1 is LGHNA and CDR2 is YNFKEQ. The CDR3 loop spans 16 amino acids. The V gene end was trimmed by 2 bases and the J gene end by 4 bases; junction bases not matched to a gene: 6. CDR3 residues: CASSQIGQGARETQYF. CDR3 nucleotide sequence: TGTGCCAGCAGCCAAATTGGACAGGGGGCTCGAGAGACCCAGTACTTC.

This rearrangement joins TRBV10-2 to TRBJ2-5; the D is unclear. The CDR3 spans 14 residues. Trimming pared 2 bases from V and 1 base from J, leaving 8 bases between. The germline V gene encodes CDR1 WSHSY and CDR2 SAAADI. The CDR3 nucleotides are TGCGCCAGCAGTGAGACGAGATTCCAAGAGACCCAGTACTTC. This codes for CASSETRFQETQYF.

In regard to this clone: This sample also contains other DNA sequences that code for the same CDR3. DNA for the CDR3: TGTGCCAGCAGCCAAGGTTTCTCTGGGGCCAACGTCCTGACTTTC. It encodes CASSQGFSGANVLTF. The chain has TRBV3-1 (or the pseudogene TRBV3-2) and TRBJ2-6, with D unclear. CDR3 length equals 15 residues. From germline, CDR1 is LGHDT and CDR2 YNNKEL (reference sequence). The ends were cut back, 1 base at V and 0 bases at J, with 4 bases in the middle.

The chain employs TRBV9 and TRBJ2-7, with D hard to call. The CDR3 sequence is 13 residues long. Germline lookup yields CDR1 SGDLS and CDR2 YYNGEE. V was clipped by 3 bases and J by 7 bases, with 14 bases between them. CDR3 DNA: TGTGCCAGCAGCGAAACCATGAGTGGGGAGCAGTACTTC. Translation gives CASSETMSGEQYF.